Described below is a single TCR beta chain sequence and its context. What it binds is not known. The CDR3 totals 13 residues. Per the germline V gene, CDR1 is SNHLY and CDR2 is FYNNEI. V gave up 3 bases and J gave up 6 bases, with 12 bases separating them. The source of the sample is a study of OX40 agonist ivuxolimab in advanced cancers. Whole-study results and caveats: CD4+ T cells averaged fewer expanded clones than CD8+ T cells.

Assay: immunoSEQ multiplex PCR; the TCRdb copy retains only in-frame clones and omits some. The sample yields some 90,000 clones, about 90% seen once. This specimen consisted of CD4+ or CD8+ T cells sorted from blood, obtained in a trial of the OX40 agonist ivuxolimab. The origin of this receptor is an adult with an advanced solid tumor such as melanoma, head and neck, liver or kidney cancer. V gene TRBV2 combines with J gene TRBJ2-7, with D unclear. The chain's CDR3 is CASSEISGGEQYF. The CDR3 nucleotides are TGTGCCAGCAGTGAGATAAGTGGCGGCGAGCAGTACTTC.